This TCR beta chain emerged from a study of cytomegalovirus exposure and HLA in healthy donors. CDR3 length: 15 residues. Per the germline V gene, CDR1 is MNHNS and CDR2 is SASEGT. The V segment lost 2 bases and the J segment 8 bases; nucleotides outside the gene matches: 7. Notes on the study in general: A later analysis associated 16,000 or so TCR beta sequences with HLA alleles at a 0.05 false discovery rate. When analyzed later, the rates of TCR association showed variation by HLA locus, with DRB1 the most and HLA-C the fewest.

Use of 60 Vbeta and 13 Jbeta primers characterized the PCR. Original processing notes: Roughly 73 million unique TCR beta chains, some 9.9 million of them shared, were counted by a later analysis. Clones were sequenced by immunoSEQ multiplex PCR, and TCRdb holds only the in-frame ones, with some missing. That table supplies the V and J calls and clone size; D and trimming were determined from the DNA. In the table there are some 150,000 clones, roughly 80% of which are singletons. In regard to this clone: The antigen is undetermined.

This chain connects TRBV6-1 to TRBJ2-7; 12 positions agree with TRBD2. Sequenced material: PBMCs. This clonotype was obtained from a middle-aged woman in good health and CMV-seronegative. CDR3 region: CASSERLAGAVKQYF. In DNA form, the CDR3 reads TGTGCCAGCAGTGAACGACTAGCGGGAGCCGTGAAGCAGTACTTC.